This T cell receptor beta chain was retrieved from a study of T-cell memory formation after mild COVID-19 (dated by TCRdb to the early 2020s). Study-wide context: TCR sequence clusters from the two donors were largely donor specific. In two donors, T-cell clones that expanded and contracted after mild COVID-19 were followed by sequencing TCRalpha and TCRbeta repertoires longitudinally. Two young, previously healthy adult volunteers made up the cohort, one male and one female. Summary of the overall study and its limitations: Only two mild cases were covered in the study, and larger cohorts including severe cases with pre-infection samples were considered necessary. SARS-CoV-2 specificity of the second-wave clones peaking on day 37 was not confirmed. Balanced CD4/CD8 phenotypes were observed for clones contracting from day 15 to 85, whereas a bias towards CD4+ was observed for a second wave of clones expanding from day 15 to 37. Some responding clones were detected in pre-infection memory, which suggested that pre-existing cross-reactive memory T cells had joined the SARS-CoV-2 response. Contracting CD4+ clones appeared mostly in the CM and EM memory subsets, whereas CD8+ clones were enriched in EMRA.

In its sample, this clonotype was seen a few times. Its cognate antigen has yet to be identified. Per-nucleotide qualities are absent, and no much larger clonotype sits a single base away. V drops 3 bases and J drops 1 base, leaving 6 bases in between. The germline V gene (reference sequence) yields DFQATT for CDR1 and SNEGSKA for CDR2. The CDR3 holds 12 amino acids from the cysteine to the phenylalanine. Only the CDR3 portion is preserved as DNA: 36 bases, with reading frame beginning at the first base. The run used an Illumina NovaSeq 6000. TCRalpha and TCRbeta cDNA libraries were built by 5'RACE with constant-segment primers, adding sample barcodes and unique molecular identifiers. RNA was extracted from every sample with Trizol reagent. Amplification of the libraries took two PCR steps, and the second step added a second sample barcode plus Illumina TruSeq adapters. Sequencing of libraries was performed on an Illumina NovaSeq with 2 x 150 bp paired-end reads. Turning to the authors' computational methods: With migec v1.2.7, reads were demultiplexed and then collapsed into UMI-guided consensus sequences. Using mixcr v2.1.11, the UMI consensuses were aligned to TRA and TRB V and J templates and assembled into clonotypes. Expanded or contracted clonotypes were those called significant by both edgeR and NoisET, with noise models trained on biological replicates. For edgeR calls, a false discovery rate-adjusted p below 0.01 and a log2 fold-change threshold of 1 were applied. PCA with hierarchical clustering of max-normalized trajectories of the 1000 most abundant clonotypes was used as exploratory dynamics analysis. Separately sequenced CD4+ and CD8+ repertoires were used to assign the CD4 or CD8 phenotype of responding clones. TCRdb reran the public reads through fastp at Q25 and MiXCR, keeping productive beta chains. Every distinct CDR3 protein forms one entry, paired with its most common genes and DNA. None of the V and J calls come from the authors' own analysis; TCRdb made them. The sample data list 400,000 to 450,000 distinct CDR3 sequences, and 15% to 20% of these were observed just once. The ten most abundant clones make up 20% to 25% of the sample.

Ficoll-Paque density gradient centrifugation was the method used to isolate PBMCs. The sequencing input was PBMCs or a T cell subset sorted from them (not recorded which). This TCR came from a young man who had mild COVID-19 (a few samples of this study predate the infection). The sample titles of this study are shuffled in the database, so cell type and time point are left out; the donor was told from shared clones. This chain is built from TRBV20-1 and TRBJ2-5; the D gene lacks a confident call. The bases are TGCAGTGCTAGGAAAAGCCAAGAGACCCAGTACTTC. This gives the protein CSARKSQETQYF.